A selection of T cell receptor beta chains follows, all from one sample in a study of blood T cell repertoires in COVID-19. Profiled with immunoSEQ multiplex PCR; TCRdb holds only in-frame clones, not every one. The data show under 15,000 clones, approximately 91% seen once. The sequenced sample consisted of peripheral blood. All receptors come from a human donor in a cohort sampled during active COVID-19. The CDR3 runs from the conserved cysteine through the conserved F or W. A D gene is named only where the DNA matches it firmly. Expanded clones are given a class, and other clones once, few, many or no size at all.

j_gene: TRBJ2-7
abundance: NA
v_gene: TRBV3-1/TRBV3-2
d_gene: TRBD2
CDR3nt: TGTGCCAGCAGCCGACTCGCCGGGACTAGCGGGAACGAGCAGTACTTC
CDR3aa: CASSRLAGTSGNEQYF

j_gene: TRBJ2-1
abundance: NA
v_gene: TRBV27
d_gene: NA
CDR3nt: TGTGCCAGCAGTGTGCGGTATAGGAATGAGCAGTTCTTC
CDR3aa: CASSVRYRNEQFF

j_gene: TRBJ2-5
abundance: NA
v_gene: TRBV19
d_gene: NA
CDR3nt: TGTGCCAGTAGTATTGGCGGGACTCTCCAAGAGACCCAGTACTTC
CDR3aa: CASSIGGTLQETQYF

j_gene: TRBJ2-2
abundance: NA
v_gene: TRBV19
d_gene: TRBD2
CDR3nt: TGTGCCACTCCCAGGGCTGGGACTAGCGGGAGGGCCACCGGGGAGCTGTTTTTT
CDR3aa: CATPRAGTSGRATGELFF

j_gene: TRBJ1-1
abundance: NA
v_gene: TRBV4-1
d_gene: NA
CDR3nt: TGCGCCAGCAGCCAAGATGCTATTTACCGAAATCCCGACACTGAAGCTTTCTTT
CDR3aa: CASSQDAIYRNPDTEAFF

j_gene: TRBJ2-3
abundance: NA
v_gene: TRBV13
d_gene: TRBD2
CDR3nt: TGTGCCAGCAGCTTTCGACTAGCGGGAGGCACAGATACGCAGTATTTT
CDR3aa: CASSFRLAGGTDTQYF

j_gene: TRBJ1-4
abundance: NA
v_gene: TRBV27
d_gene: NA
CDR3nt: TGTGCCAGCAGTTCCCTCCGAGGAGAGGCTGAAAAACTGTTTTTT
CDR3aa: CASSSLRGEAEKLFF

j_gene: TRBJ2-2
abundance: once
v_gene: TRBV7-2
d_gene: NA
CDR3nt: TGTGCCAGCAGCCTTAGTGGGCTTTTAAACACCGGGGAGCTGTTTTTT
CDR3aa: CASSLSGLLNTGELFF

j_gene: TRBJ1-2
abundance: NA
v_gene: TRBV9
d_gene: NA
CDR3nt: TGTGCCAGCAGCGGAGTAGCAGGGTATGGCTACACCTTC
CDR3aa: CASSGVAGYGYTF

j_gene: TRBJ1-2
abundance: NA
v_gene: TRBV28
d_gene: TRBD1
CDR3nt: TGTGCCAGCAGGTTGACAGGGCAAACTAACTATGGCTACACCTTC
CDR3aa: CASRLTGQTNYGYTF

j_gene: TRBJ1-3
abundance: NA
v_gene: TRBV11-2
d_gene: TRBD1
CDR3nt: TGTGCCAGCAGCTTAGGGACAGGGGGGTCTGGAAACACCATATATTTT
CDR3aa: CASSLGTGGSGNTIYF

j_gene: TRBJ2-3
abundance: NA
v_gene: TRBV7-7
d_gene: NA
CDR3nt: TGTGCCAGCAGCTTAGGGCAGGGGTCAGATACGCAGTATTTT
CDR3aa: CASSLGQGSDTQYF

j_gene: TRBJ2-3
abundance: once
v_gene: TRBV28
d_gene: TRBD2
CDR3nt: TGTGCCAGCAGCTATAGCGGGAGCACAGATACGCAGTATTTT
CDR3aa: CASSYSGSTDTQYF

j_gene: TRBJ2-3
abundance: NA
v_gene: TRBV5-6
d_gene: TRBD1
CDR3nt: TGTGCCAGCAGCCGGGACAGGGGGCTTAATACGCAGTATTTT
CDR3aa: CASSRDRGLNTQYF

j_gene: TRBJ2-6
abundance: NA
v_gene: TRBV7-2
d_gene: NA
CDR3nt: TGTGCCAGCAGCTTAGTGAGCTCTGGGGCCAACGTCCTGACTTTC
CDR3aa: CASSLVSSGANVLTF

j_gene: TRBJ2-1
abundance: NA
v_gene: TRBV19
d_gene: NA
CDR3nt: TGTGCCAGTAGCACTGGGGGCGCTAGTAGGAATGAGCAGTTCTTC
CDR3aa: CASSTGGASRNEQFF

j_gene: TRBJ1-6
abundance: once
v_gene: TRBV11-2
d_gene: NA
CDR3nt: TGTGCCAGCAGCCCGTACGCGGGGAGCGGGGGCAATTCACCCCTCCACTTT
CDR3aa: CASSPYAGSGGNSPLHF

j_gene: TRBJ2-1
abundance: NA
v_gene: TRBV6-5
d_gene: TRBD1
CDR3nt: TGTGCCAGCAACCCGGGACAGCTCAATAACAATGAGCAGTTCTTC
CDR3aa: CASNPGQLNNNEQFF

j_gene: TRBJ2-7
abundance: NA
v_gene: TRBV6-5
d_gene: TRBD2
CDR3nt: TGTGCCAGCGTCATGACTAGCGGTACACCCTACGAGCAGTACTTC
CDR3aa: CASVMTSGTPYEQYF

j_gene: TRBJ1-2
abundance: NA
v_gene: TRBV4-2
d_gene: NA
CDR3nt: TGTGCCAGCAGCCGGACTATGGGGGATCTTGCGGATGGCTACACCTTC
CDR3aa: CASSRTMGDLADGYTF

j_gene: TRBJ2-7
abundance: NA
v_gene: TRBV20-1
d_gene: NA
CDR3nt: TGCAGTGCTAGGAGGATAGACGAGCAGTACTTC
CDR3aa: CSARRIDEQYF

j_gene: TRBJ2-7
abundance: NA
v_gene: TRBV11-2
d_gene: TRBD2
CDR3nt: TGTGCCAGCAGCTTAGGTCCGGCTAGCGGGACCTACGAGCAGTACTTC
CDR3aa: CASSLGPASGTYEQYF

j_gene: TRBJ2-3
abundance: NA
v_gene: TRBV6-5
d_gene: TRBD2
CDR3nt: TGTGCCAGCAGGACTAGCGGGAGGGATACGCAGTATTTT
CDR3aa: CASRTSGRDTQYF

j_gene: TRBJ1-6
abundance: once
v_gene: TRBV7-2
d_gene: NA
CDR3nt: TGTGCCAGCACCGCGCGTTTCCGGACAGTGGATTCACCCCTCCACTTT
CDR3aa: CASTARFRTVDSPLHF

j_gene: TRBJ2-1
abundance: NA
v_gene: TRBV7-9
d_gene: TRBD2
CDR3nt: TGTGCCAGCGTGGAGCGGGAGTCGGGAAGTGAGCAGTTCTTC
CDR3aa: CASVERESGSEQFF

j_gene: TRBJ2-2
abundance: NA
v_gene: TRBV18
d_gene: NA
CDR3nt: TGTGCCAGCTCACCACGCGTGGGGGCCACCGGGGAGCTGTTTTTT
CDR3aa: CASSPRVGATGELFF

j_gene: TRBJ1-6
abundance: NA
v_gene: TRBV6-2/TRBV6-3
d_gene: NA
CDR3nt: TGTGCCAGCAGTTTCAGGGGTTCGAATTCACCCCTCCACTTT
CDR3aa: CASSFRGSNSPLHF

j_gene: TRBJ2-2
abundance: NA
v_gene: TRBV5-6
d_gene: NA
CDR3nt: TGTGCCAGCAGCTTGGCCCGGCGGGAAACCGGGGAGCTGTTTTTT
CDR3aa: CASSLARRETGELFF

j_gene: TRBJ2-7
abundance: NA
v_gene: TRBV2
d_gene: NA
CDR3nt: TGTGCCAGCAGTGAAGGTTTTCCAACCTACGAGCAGTACTTC
CDR3aa: CASSEGFPTYEQYF

j_gene: TRBJ1-5
abundance: NA
v_gene: TRBV9
d_gene: TRBD1
CDR3nt: TGTGCCAGCAGCGTAAGTCCCGGGACAGGGGGCGATCAGCCCCAGCATTTT
CDR3aa: CASSVSPGTGGDQPQHF

j_gene: TRBJ2-3
abundance: NA
v_gene: TRBV7-9
d_gene: TRBD2
CDR3nt: TGTGCCAGCACCGGGACTAGCAGCACAGATACGCAGTATTTT
CDR3aa: CASTGTSSTDTQYF

j_gene: TRBJ1-2
abundance: NA
v_gene: TRBV12-3/TRBV12-4
d_gene: TRBD1
CDR3nt: TGTGCCAGCAGTTTAGGAGGGGGCGACGGCTACACCTTC
CDR3aa: CASSLGGGDGYTF

j_gene: TRBJ1-1
abundance: NA
v_gene: TRBV28
d_gene: NA
CDR3nt: TGTGCCAGCAGCTCGAGGGGGATGAACACTGAAGCTTTCTTT
CDR3aa: CASSSRGMNTEAFF

j_gene: TRBJ2-7
abundance: NA
v_gene: TRBV2
d_gene: NA
CDR3nt: TGTGCCAGCAGGAGTACTAGCGAGCAGTACTTC
CDR3aa: CASRSTSEQYF

j_gene: TRBJ2-3
abundance: medium-sized
v_gene: TRBV7-8
d_gene: TRBD1
CDR3nt: TGTGCCAGCAGCTTAGAGGGGGCTAGCACAGATACGCAGTATTTT
CDR3aa: CASSLEGASTDTQYF

j_gene: TRBJ2-2
abundance: NA
v_gene: TRBV18
d_gene: NA
CDR3nt: TGTGCCAGCTCACTGGAGTCGGCAGCGAACACCGGGGAGCTGTTTTTT
CDR3aa: CASSLESAANTGELFF

j_gene: TRBJ2-3
abundance: once
v_gene: TRBV10-3
d_gene: NA
CDR3nt: TGTGCCATCAGTGACTCGTCGCGGGGCACAGATACGCAGTATTTT
CDR3aa: CAISDSSRGTDTQYF

j_gene: TRBJ2-7
abundance: NA
v_gene: TRBV6-2/TRBV6-3
d_gene: TRBD1
CDR3nt: TGTGCCAGCAGTCGGACAGGGTCCCACGAGCAGTACTTC
CDR3aa: CASSRTGSHEQYF

j_gene: TRBJ2-1
abundance: NA
v_gene: TRBV10-3
d_gene: NA
CDR3nt: TGTGCCATCAGTGAGTCAGGGAGGCCGAGCTCCTACAATGAGCAGTTCTTC
CDR3aa: CAISESGRPSSYNEQFF

j_gene: TRBJ1-2
abundance: NA
v_gene: TRBV3-1/TRBV3-2
d_gene: TRBD1
CDR3nt: TGTGCCAGCAGCCAACCGGACAGGGGCAACTATGGCTACACCTTC
CDR3aa: CASSQPDRGNYGYTF

j_gene: TRBJ2-1
abundance: NA
v_gene: TRBV2
d_gene: TRBD2
CDR3nt: TGTGCCAGCAAACACCTAGCGGGAGCGTCTAATGAGCAGTTCTTC
CDR3aa: CASKHLAGASNEQFF

j_gene: TRBJ1-2
abundance: NA
v_gene: TRBV5-1
d_gene: NA
CDR3nt: TGCGCCAGCAGCAGAGGTGGGGGCGTAAACTATGGCTACACCTTC
CDR3aa: CASSRGGGVNYGYTF

j_gene: TRBJ2-1
abundance: NA
v_gene: TRBV6-5
d_gene: NA
CDR3nt: TGTGCCAGCTCTAACGGATGGGGAGTTGAGCAGTTCTTC
CDR3aa: CASSNGWGVEQFF

j_gene: TRBJ2-7
abundance: NA
v_gene: TRBV5-1
d_gene: TRBD1
CDR3nt: TGCGCCAGCAGCTTGGCCTCAGGGGGCGCGGACGAGCAGTACTTC
CDR3aa: CASSLASGGADEQYF

j_gene: TRBJ1-2
abundance: NA
v_gene: TRBV6-5
d_gene: TRBD1
CDR3nt: TGTGCCAGCAGTTACTCGGGGACAGGGGGCGCAGGCTACACCTTC
CDR3aa: CASSYSGTGGAGYTF

j_gene: TRBJ2-2
abundance: NA
v_gene: TRBV3-1/TRBV3-2
d_gene: TRBD1
CDR3nt: TGTGCCAGCAGCCAAGAAAGGACCGGGACAGCGAACACCGGGGAGCTGTTTTTT
CDR3aa: CASSQERTGTANTGELFF

j_gene: TRBJ2-6
abundance: NA
v_gene: TRBV11-3
d_gene: TRBD1
CDR3nt: TGTGCCAGCAGCCTGACAGGGGGCACTGGGGCCAACGTCCTGACTTTC
CDR3aa: CASSLTGGTGANVLTF

j_gene: TRBJ2-7
abundance: NA
v_gene: TRBV28
d_gene: TRBD2
CDR3nt: TGTGCCAGCAGTCCCCGCGGGGGAAAGGGATACGAGCAGTACTTC
CDR3aa: CASSPRGGKGYEQYF

j_gene: TRBJ1-1
abundance: NA
v_gene: TRBV24-1
d_gene: TRBD1
CDR3nt: TGTGCCACCAGTGATTTTAGGACAGGGGGCAGGACTGAAGCTTTCTTT
CDR3aa: CATSDFRTGGRTEAFF

j_gene: TRBJ2-3
abundance: NA
v_gene: TRBV24-1
d_gene: NA
CDR3nt: TGTGCCACCAGTGATGCCCCGATAACTAGCACAGATACGCAGTATTTT
CDR3aa: CATSDAPITSTDTQYF

j_gene: TRBJ2-1
abundance: NA
v_gene: TRBV24-1
d_gene: TRBD1
CDR3nt: TGTGCCACCAGTGACAAAGGACAGGGGAGTTCCTACAATGAGCAGTTCTTC
CDR3aa: CATSDKGQGSSYNEQFF